The present T cell receptor (beta chain) was sequenced within a study of shared clonotypes between healthy human individuals. Study at large: The study enrolled a couple of women and three men aged 18 to 49. General study results and limits: An effect of sequencing depth on clonotype sharing among donors was expected.

The CDR3 covers 18 residues. Germline-derived CDR1 and CDR2 are LNHDA and SQIVND (reference sequence). V shed 3 bases and J shed 1 base, with 21 bases lying between them. TCRdb's copy holds only in-frame clones and misses some; the assay was immunoSEQ multiplex PCR. There are 180,000 or so clones in the sample; roughly 93% occur only once, and 0.067% lies in the top ten. CD4+ cells were split into CD45RA+ naive and CD45RA-negative memory subsets. About this clone itself: Its antigen is as yet unknown.

Sequenced sample: naive CD4+ T cells sorted from blood. Subset: CD45RA+ positively selected. This rearrangement joins TRBV19 to TRBJ1-1; D gene uncertain. This receptor was obtained from a woman aged 25 to 39 in good health. The CDR3 spells CASSISGRTPRRNTEAFF. CDR3 nucleotide sequence: TGTGCCAGTAGTATCTCCGGAAGGACTCCACGGAGGAACACTGAAGCTTTCTTT.